The T cell receptor (beta chain) under discussion was sequenced for a study of PD-L1 blockade in urothelial cancer. This sample's time point: peripheral blood 6 weeks after treatment start. Profiling relied on immunoSEQ multiplex PCR, and the TCRdb table lists in-frame clones only, not all of them. The data show about 91,000 clones, roughly 85% seen once. The CDR3 totals 13 residues. The germline gives CDR1 GTSNPN, CDR2 SVGIG (reference sequence). Sample: PBMCs, taken around atezolizumab (anti-PD-L1) treatment. This chain uses TRBV30 with TRBJ2-5; tentatively, D is TRBD2 (6 bases). The J call may be mistaken, given a closer DNA end match to TRBJ2-7. The clonotype was recovered from a man aged 65 to 79 with urothelial cancer. CDR3 amino acids: CALVGGVTYEQYF. As DNA, the CDR3 is TGTGCTCTGGTGGGGGGAGTTACCTACGAGCAGTACTTC.